Each of the 9 T cell receptor beta chains below was sequenced from the same sample in a study of blood T cells in healthy people across ages. A second about 7 to 11 cycle PCR used barcoded and J-beta primers. TCRdb reprocessed the 5' RACE reads via MiXCR and lists one record per CDR3 protein. The profile shows under 800,000 distinct CDR3 sequences, roughly 44% of them singletons. The specimen was blood. Receptors originate from a woman aged 55-70 years in good health.

The chain links TRBV7-9 to TRBJ1-5; TRBD1 agrees at 10 bases. Per the germline V gene, CDR1 is SEHNR and CDR2 is FQNEAQ (reference sequence). The CDR3 contains 16 residues. Trimming at V came to 4 bases and at J to 6 bases, leaving 9 bases not matched to a gene. CDR3 in DNA: TGTGCCAGCAGCTCCCTCGACAGGGGGCTTGGTCAGCCCCAGCATTTT. Protein product: CASSSLDRGLGQPQHF.

The sample holds a few counts of this clonotype. Its ends do not fully match the called genes, so a read error is possible. The V gene is TRBV20-1, the J gene TRBJ2-5; 7 bases fit TRBD1. The CDR3 totals 12 residues. Germline values: CDR1 DFQATT, CDR2 SNEGSKA (reference sequence). Here the CDR3 reads CSATGQEESQYF. CDR3 DNA sequence: TGCAGTGCTACCGGACAGGAAGAGAGCCAGTACTTC.

This clonotype was detected only a few times. This chain links TRBV9 with TRBJ1-6; D unresolved. V lost 3 bases, J lost 5 bases, and 9 bases lay in between. Per the germline V gene, CDR1 is SGDLS and CDR2 is YYNGEE. The CDR3 extends over 14 amino acids. The CDR3 here is CASSGHVNNSPLHF. CDR3 nucleotides: TGTGCCAGCAGCGGACACGTTAATAATTCACCCCTCCACTTT.

This clonotype has just a few counts. The V call is TRBV10-3, the J call TRBJ1-2; the match to TRBD1 covers 9 bases. V shed 4 bases and J 7 bases; nucleotides not matched to a gene: 4. Germline CDR1 is ENHRY and CDR2 is SYGVKD. This CDR3 has 13 amino acids. CDR3 nucleotide sequence: TGTGCCATCAGTGGAGGACAGGGGATTGGCTACACCTTC. Its translation: CAISGGQGIGYTF.

The rearrangement links TRBV6-5 to TRBJ2-1; 8 nucleotides match TRBD2. Per germline, CDR1 MNHEY and CDR2 SVGAGI. The CDR3 consists of 15 residues. V trimming: 5 bases; J trimming: 5 bases; junction bases outside the gene matches: 8. CDR3 sequence reads: CASSRTGTRHNEQFF. The CDR3 DNA follows: TGTGCCAGCAGTAGGACCGGGACTAGACACAATGAGCAGTTCTTC.

This clonotype was seen a handful of times. The gene calls are TRBV5-6 and TRBJ1-2; D possibly corresponds to TRBD1 (5 bases). CDR1 and CDR2 (germline): SGHDT, YYEEEE. The CDR3 covers 14 residues. V shed 4 bases and J shed 5 bases, with 15 bases lying between them. CDR3 DNA: TGTGCCAGCAGCGTCCGGGGGACGGATTATGGCTACACCTTC. This encodes CASSVRGTDYGYTF.

This clonotype was counted between two and nine times. The J gene is TRBJ1-1, the V gene TRBV6-4; D is unclear. This CDR3 has 14 residues. The V end was cut by 0 bases, the J end by 4 bases, with 9 bases between. The germline CDR1 and CDR2 sequences are MRHNA and SNTAGT. CDR3: CASSDSSKGTEAFF. The CDR3 DNA follows: TGTGCCAGCAGTGACTCCTCGAAGGGCACTGAAGCTTTCTTT.

Regarding this clonotype: Since a much larger clone is just one base distant, this may be a read error. This chain's CDR3 is CAGSLETGFGTDTQYF. DNA of the CDR3: TGTGCCGGCAGCTTAGAAACAGGGTTCGGCACAGATACGCAGTATTTT. The chain joins TRBV7-9 to TRBJ2-3; tentatively, D is TRBD1 (6 bases). CDR1 and CDR2 (germline): SEHNR, FQNEAQ (reference sequence). This CDR3 is built from 16 residues.

The V call is TRBV20-1, the J call TRBJ2-3; 15 bases line up with TRBD2. Germline-derived CDR1 and CDR2 are DFQATT and SNEGSKA (reference sequence). V was pared by 5 bases and J by 7 bases, with 16 bases of the junction left unmatched. The CDR3 length is 18 residues. Written as DNA, the CDR3 is TGCAGTGCTGCGGCCACTCTCCCGGGACTAGCGGGAGGAAATACGCAGTATTTT. It is translated as CSAAATLPGLAGGNTQYF.